These T cell receptor beta chains were read from a single sample in a study of blood T cell repertoires in COVID-19. TCRdb's copy holds only in-frame clones and misses some; the assay was immunoSEQ multiplex PCR. This sample has under 250,000 clones; around nine tenths occur once, and the top ten carry roughly 1.6%. Sequencing was performed on peripheral blood. The receptors originated from a woman aged 60-75 years who had recovered from COVID-19. The CDR3 runs from the conserved cysteine through the conserved F or W. The order of the fields is clone size, J gene, D gene, V gene, CDR3 protein, CDR3 DNA. A D gene is named only where the DNA matches it firmly. Clone size is not always given. Where it is, it says once, few, many or a class for expanded clones.

>.|TRBJ2-2|TRBD1|TRBV9
CASSPLQGAGELFF
TGTGCCAGCAGCCCCCTGCAGGGGGCCGGGGAGCTGTTTTTT
>once|TRBJ1-1|.|TRBV29-1
CSGAGGGGEGHLGNTEAFF
TGCAGCGGGGCGGGGGGTGGTGGGGAGGGACACTTGGGGAACACTGAAGCTTTCTTT
>.|TRBJ1-6|TRBD1|TRBV28
CASSLFPWRTGRSPLHF
TGTGCCAGCAGTTTATTCCCCTGGAGGACAGGGAGGTCACCCCTCCACTTT
>.|TRBJ2-3|.|TRBV3-1/TRBV3-2
CASNQGSGASTDTQYF
TGTGCCAGCAACCAAGGGAGCGGTGCTAGCACAGATACGCAGTATTTT
>once|TRBJ1-6|TRBD1|TRBV4-1
CASSSGTASSYNSPLHF
TGCGCCAGCAGCTCAGGGACAGCGAGCTCCTATAATTCACCCCTCCACTTT
>.|TRBJ2-7|.|TRBV24-1
CATSEASDSYEQYF
TGTGCCACCAGTGAGGCGAGCGACTCCTACGAGCAGTACTTC
>few|TRBJ2-1|TRBD2|TRBV2
CASSQGGNNEQFF
TGTGCCAGCAGCCAGGGAGGGAACAATGAGCAGTTCTTC
>.|TRBJ2-7|TRBD1|TRBV19
CATSDRGLDYEQYF
TGTGCCACCTCAGACAGGGGTCTTGACTACGAGCAGTACTTC
>.|TRBJ2-7|.|TRBV19
CASSGTLSSYEQYF
TGTGCCAGTTCTGGGACATTGAGCTCCTACGAGCAGTACTTC
>few|TRBJ2-1|TRBD2|TRBV6-6
CASTTPGLAGPSEFF
TGTGCCAGCACCACTCCGGGACTAGCGGGCCCCAGCGAGTTCTTC
>.|TRBJ2-3|TRBD2|TRBV19
CASSRLPGLAGGPTLDTQYF
TGTGCCAGTAGTCGACTACCAGGACTAGCGGGGGGGCCCACGTTGGATACGCAGTATTTT
>.|TRBJ2-3|.|TRBV11-2
CASSLDGGFDTQYF
TGTGCCAGCAGCTTAGACGGCGGGTTCGATACGCAGTATTTT
>.|TRBJ1-3|.|TRBV4-2
CASSQHGGASYPDTSGNTIYF
TGTGCCAGCAGCCAGCATGGAGGGGCCTCATACCCGGATACCTCTGGAAACACCATATATTTT
>.|TRBJ2-1|TRBD1|TRBV7-7
CASSLGGTGAPSSYNEQFF
TGTGCTAGCAGCTTAGGAGGGACAGGGGCACCTAGCTCCTACAATGAGCAGTTCTTC
>once|TRBJ1-4|.|TRBV5-1
CASSRDRSTNEKLFF
TGCGCCAGCAGCAGAGACAGGTCAACTAATGAAAAACTGTTTTTT
>.|TRBJ2-7|TRBD1|TRBV28
CASSPIAWTGLNEQYF
TGTGCCAGCAGCCCCATTGCCTGGACAGGGCTAAACGAGCAGTACTTC
>.|TRBJ1-4|TRBD1|TRBV7-2
CASSLVWTLGQGAYEKLFF
TGTGCCAGCAGCTTAGTTTGGACGTTGGGGCAGGGGGCTTATGAAAAACTGTTTTTT
>.|TRBJ1-1|TRBD1|TRBV2
CASKRQGGESEAFF
TGTGCCAGCAAACGACAGGGCGGCGAATCTGAAGCTTTCTTT
>few|TRBJ1-5|TRBD1|TRBV19
CASSSRGQLSQPQHF
TGTGCCAGTAGTTCTCGGGGACAGCTCTCTCAGCCCCAGCATTTT
>.|TRBJ1-2|TRBD1|TRBV5-4
CASSLGTGYQSGGYTF
TGTGCCAGCAGCTTGGGGACAGGGTATCAGTCAGGTGGCTACACCTTC
>once|TRBJ1-3|.|TRBV27
CASSRSGFLSGNTIYF
TGTGCCAGCAGTCGTAGCGGATTCCTAAGCGGAAACACCATATATTTT
>once|TRBJ2-6|TRBD1|TRBV6-2/TRBV6-3
CASSRNRGTLSGANVLTF
TGTGCCAGCAGTAGAAACAGGGGAACCCTCTCTGGGGCCAACGTCCTGACTTTC
>.|TRBJ1-2|.|TRBV14
CASSLRGTGYGYTF
TGTGCCAGCAGCCTCAGGGGAACGGGCTATGGCTACACCTTC
>.|TRBJ2-5|TRBD2|TRBV4-3
CASSQATSGGAKETQYF
TGCGCCAGCAGCCAGGCGACTAGCGGGGGGGCCAAAGAGACCCAGTACTTC
>.|TRBJ1-5|.|TRBV5-6
CASSPERRNQPQHF
TGTGCCAGCAGCCCCGAGAGGCGCAATCAGCCCCAGCATTTT